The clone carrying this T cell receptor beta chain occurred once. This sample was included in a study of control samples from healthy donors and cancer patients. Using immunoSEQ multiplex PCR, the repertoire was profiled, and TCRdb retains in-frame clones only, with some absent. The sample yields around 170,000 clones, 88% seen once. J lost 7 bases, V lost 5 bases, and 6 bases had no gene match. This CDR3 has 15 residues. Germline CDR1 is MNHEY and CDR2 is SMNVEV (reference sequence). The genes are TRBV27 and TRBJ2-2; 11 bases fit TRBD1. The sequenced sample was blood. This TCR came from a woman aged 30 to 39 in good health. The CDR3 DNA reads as TGTGCCAGCAGTCCCCGGACAGGGGGCAACGGGGAGCTGTTTTTT. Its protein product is CASSPRTGGNGELFF.